The 5 T cell receptor beta chains reported below all come from one sample, sequenced in a study of cytomegalovirus exposure and HLA in healthy donors. PCR employed 60 Vbeta and 13 Jbeta primers. Some clones are missing from TCRdb's copy, which holds only in-frame ones; the method was immunoSEQ multiplex PCR. This table holds some 72,000 clones. The sample taken for sequencing was PBMCs. All receptors derive from a man between 25 and 39 years old in good health and CMV-seronegative.

The CDR3 spells CASSYLGQGSGNTIYF. The CDR3 DNA sequence: TGTGCCAGCAGTTATTTAGGACAGGGATCTGGAAACACCATATATTTT. The V gene is TRBV6-5, the J gene TRBJ1-3; 8 positions match TRBD1. The CDR3 spans 16 residues. Trimming took 3 bases from V and 1 from J; bases not matched to a gene: 5. Per the germline V gene, CDR1 is MNHEY and CDR2 is SVGAGI.

V gene TRBV7-2 combines with J gene TRBJ1-1; tentatively, D is TRBD1 (6 bases). Looked up from germline, CDR1 is SGHTA and CDR2 is FQGNSA. V dropped 1 base and J dropped 1 base, with 10 bases sitting between them. CDR3 length: 15 residues. The CDR3 loop is CASSLVDRPNTEAFF. The CDR3 DNA sequence: TGTGCCAGCAGCTTAGTGGACAGACCGAACACTGAAGCTTTCTTT.

CDR3 bases: TGTGCCAGCAGTTTGTACAGCTACTATGGCTACACCTTC. This translates into CASSLYSYYGYTF. The gene calls are TRBV28 and TRBJ1-2; D gene unclear. The CDR3 runs 13 residues. Germline V gives CDR1 MDHEN, CDR2 SYDVKM. V was pared by 3 bases and J by 3 bases, with 8 bases between.

The chain employs TRBV25-1 and TRBJ2-4; tentative D call: TRBD1 (6 bases). CDR1 and CDR2 (germline): MGHDK, SYGVNS. The ends were cut back, 3 bases at V and 7 bases at J, with 10 bases in the middle. The CDR3 covers 13 residues. CDR3 nucleotide sequence: TGTGCCAGCAGTGAGAACAGGGAGAACATTCAGTACTTC. This encodes CASSENRENIQYF.

V is TRBV19 and J is TRBJ1-3, with D unresolved. Germline V CDR1 and CDR2: LNHDA, SQIVND (reference sequence). The CDR3 has 13 residues. The V gene lost 3 bases and the J gene lost 0 bases, with 3 bases spanning the gap. CDR3 nucleotides: TGTGCCAGTAGTATCTCCTCTGGAAACACCATATATTTT. Translation: CASSISSGNTIYF.